This TCR beta chain was recorded in a study of T cells in Graves' hyperthyroidism and ophthalmopathy. Isolation of PBMCs was performed on 8.5 to 10 ml fresh peripheral blood. The study, taken as a whole, reports: Among clonotypes expanded in thyroid above 0.001, most were also found in blood.

The length of the CDR3 is 15 residues. The germline CDR1 and CDR2 sequences are DFQATT and SNEGSKA (reference sequence). The V gene end was trimmed by 6 bases and the J gene end by 5 bases; junction bases not matched to a gene: 7. TCR beta CDR3 sequences were amplified from RNA transcripts. The HTBI set primed first-round TCR CDR3 RT-PCR. TCRdb re-called the multiplex PCR reads through MiXCR, storing one row per CDR3 protein. Here the sample spans about 480,000 distinct CDR3 sequences, approximately 24% being singletons. This clonotype was detected once. The target antigen is unknown. Material: blood. The chain links TRBV20-1 to TRBJ2-5, with TRBD2 matching over 15 bases. The receptor's source is a woman aged 30 to 39 with Graves' ophthalmopathy. This chain's CDR3 is CSARTSGRALETQYF. As DNA, the CDR3 is TGCAGTGCAAGGACTAGCGGGAGGGCCTTGGAGACCCAGTACTTC.